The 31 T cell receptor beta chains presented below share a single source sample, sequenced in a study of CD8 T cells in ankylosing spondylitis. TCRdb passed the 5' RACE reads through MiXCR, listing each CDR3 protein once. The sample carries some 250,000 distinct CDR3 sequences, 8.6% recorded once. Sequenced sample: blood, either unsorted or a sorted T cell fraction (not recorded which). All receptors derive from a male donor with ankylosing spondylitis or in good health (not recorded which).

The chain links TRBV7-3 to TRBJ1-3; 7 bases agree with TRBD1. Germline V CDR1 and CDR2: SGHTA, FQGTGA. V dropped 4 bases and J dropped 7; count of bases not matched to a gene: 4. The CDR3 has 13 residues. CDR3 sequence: CASSYQQGNTIYF. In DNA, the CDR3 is TGTGCCAGCAGCTATCAACAGGGGAACACCATATATTTT.

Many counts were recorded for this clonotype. The CDR3 sequence: CASSLGRGGSGYTF. In DNA, the CDR3 is TGTGCCAGCAGCTTAGGCCGGGGAGGTAGCGGCTACACCTTC. The chain uses TRBV7-9 and TRBJ1-2; D gene uncertain. Germline lookup yields CDR1 SEHNR and CDR2 FQNEAQ (reference sequence). V lost 1 base to trimming and J lost 8 bases, with 14 bases between them. This CDR3 comprises 14 residues. The full variable domain, its missing parts supplied by reference TRBV7-9 and TRBJ1-2, is DTGVSQNPRHKITKRGQNVTFRCDPISEHNRLYWYRQTLGQGPEFLTYFQNEAQLEKSRLLSDRFSAERPKGSFSTLEIQRTEQGDSAMYLCASSLGRGGSGYTFGSGTRLTVV.

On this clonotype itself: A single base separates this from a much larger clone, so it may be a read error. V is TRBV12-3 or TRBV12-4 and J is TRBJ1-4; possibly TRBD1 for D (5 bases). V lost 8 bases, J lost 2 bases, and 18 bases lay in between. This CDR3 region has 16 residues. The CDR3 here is CASGDRHGTTNEKLFF. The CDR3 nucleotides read TGTGCCAGCGGAGATCGCCATGGGACCACTAATGAAAAACTGTTTTTT.

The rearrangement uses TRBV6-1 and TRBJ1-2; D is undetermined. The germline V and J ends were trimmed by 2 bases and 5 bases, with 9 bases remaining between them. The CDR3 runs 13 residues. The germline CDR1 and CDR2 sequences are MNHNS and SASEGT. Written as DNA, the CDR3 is TGTGCCAGCAGTGAATCCTATGGATATGGCTACACCTTC. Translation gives CASSESYGYGYTF.

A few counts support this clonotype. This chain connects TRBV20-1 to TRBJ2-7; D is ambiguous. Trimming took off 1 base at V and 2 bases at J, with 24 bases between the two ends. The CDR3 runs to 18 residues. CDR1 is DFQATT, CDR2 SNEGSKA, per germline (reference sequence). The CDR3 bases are TGCAGTGCTAGAGGGAATTACCAAGGCTCTCAGACGGCCTACGAGCAGTACTTC. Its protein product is CSARGNYQGSQTAYEQYF.

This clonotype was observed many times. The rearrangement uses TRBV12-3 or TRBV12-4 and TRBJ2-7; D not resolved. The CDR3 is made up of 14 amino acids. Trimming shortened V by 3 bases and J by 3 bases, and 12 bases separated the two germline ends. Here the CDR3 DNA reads TGTGCCAGCAGTTTGGCGCAGGAGTTCTACGAGCAGTACTTC. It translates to CASSLAQEFYEQYF.

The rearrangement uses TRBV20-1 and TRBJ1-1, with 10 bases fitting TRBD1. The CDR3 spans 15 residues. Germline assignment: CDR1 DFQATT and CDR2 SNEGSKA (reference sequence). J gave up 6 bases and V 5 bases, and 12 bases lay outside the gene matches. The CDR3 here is CSAPRTGGRTAEAFF. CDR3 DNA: TGCAGTGCTCCACGGACAGGGGGGAGAACTGCTGAAGCTTTCTTT.

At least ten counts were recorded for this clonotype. The CDR3 DNA reads TGTGCCAGCAGCCAAGACTTACAGGCCAATCAGCCCCAGCATTTT. Translated, it gives CASSQDLQANQPQHF. The rearrangement links TRBV3-1 to TRBJ1-5; TRBD1 might be the D (5 bases). V lost 0 bases, J lost 3 bases, and 9 bases lay in between. Germline CDR1 is LGHDT and CDR2 is YNNKEL (reference sequence). The CDR3 loop spans 15 amino acids.

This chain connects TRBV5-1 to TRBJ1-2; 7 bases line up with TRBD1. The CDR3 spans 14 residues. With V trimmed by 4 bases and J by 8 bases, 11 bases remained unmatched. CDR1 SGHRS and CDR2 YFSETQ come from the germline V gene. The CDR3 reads CASSVGQEGRGYTF. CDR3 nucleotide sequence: TGCGCCAGCAGCGTCGGACAGGAGGGACGGGGCTACACCTTC. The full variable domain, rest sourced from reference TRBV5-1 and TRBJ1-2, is KAGVTQTPRYLIKTRGQQVTLSCSPISGHRSVSWYQQTPGQGLQFLFEYFSETQRNKGNFPGRFSGRQFSNSRSEMNVSTLELGDSALYLCASSVGQEGRGYTFGSGTRLTVV.

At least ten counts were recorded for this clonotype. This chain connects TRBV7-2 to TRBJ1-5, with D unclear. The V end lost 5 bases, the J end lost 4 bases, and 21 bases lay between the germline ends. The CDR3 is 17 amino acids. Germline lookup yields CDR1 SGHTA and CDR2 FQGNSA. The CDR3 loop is CASSPYAGNWVNQPQHF. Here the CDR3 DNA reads TGTGCCAGCAGCCCCTACGCCGGGAATTGGGTTAATCAGCCCCAGCATTTT.

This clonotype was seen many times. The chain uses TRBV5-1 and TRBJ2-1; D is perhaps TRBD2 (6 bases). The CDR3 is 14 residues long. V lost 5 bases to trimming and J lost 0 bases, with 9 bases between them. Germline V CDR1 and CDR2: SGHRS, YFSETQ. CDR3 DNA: TGCGCCAGCAGGGGTAGCGGCTCCTACAATGAGCAGTTCTTC. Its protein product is CASRGSGSYNEQFF. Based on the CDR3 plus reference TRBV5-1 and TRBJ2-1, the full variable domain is KAGVTQTPRYLIKTRGQQVTLSCSPISGHRSVSWYQQTPGQGLQFLFEYFSETQRNKGNFPGRFSGRQFSNSRSEMNVSTLELGDSALYLCASRGSGSYNEQFFGPGTRLTVL.

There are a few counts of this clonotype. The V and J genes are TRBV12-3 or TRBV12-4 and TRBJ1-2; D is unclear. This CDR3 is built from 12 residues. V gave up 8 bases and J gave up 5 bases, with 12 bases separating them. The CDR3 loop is CASRAGGYGYTF. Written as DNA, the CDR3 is TGTGCCAGCCGGGCAGGCGGTTATGGCTACACCTTC.

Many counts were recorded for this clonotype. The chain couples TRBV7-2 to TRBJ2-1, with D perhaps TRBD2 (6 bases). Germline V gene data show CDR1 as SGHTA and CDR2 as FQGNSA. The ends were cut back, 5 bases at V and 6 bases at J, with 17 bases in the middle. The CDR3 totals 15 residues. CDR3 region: CASSPRRGWSNEQFF. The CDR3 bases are TGTGCCAGCAGCCCTAGGCGGGGCTGGTCCAATGAGCAGTTCTTC.

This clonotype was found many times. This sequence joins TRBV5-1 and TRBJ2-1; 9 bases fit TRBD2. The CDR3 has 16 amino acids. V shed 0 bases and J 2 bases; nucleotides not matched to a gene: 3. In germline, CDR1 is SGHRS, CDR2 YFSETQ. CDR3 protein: CASSLVASGTYNEQFF. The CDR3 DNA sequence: TGCGCCAGCAGCTTGGTAGCTAGCGGGACCTACAATGAGCAGTTCTTC.

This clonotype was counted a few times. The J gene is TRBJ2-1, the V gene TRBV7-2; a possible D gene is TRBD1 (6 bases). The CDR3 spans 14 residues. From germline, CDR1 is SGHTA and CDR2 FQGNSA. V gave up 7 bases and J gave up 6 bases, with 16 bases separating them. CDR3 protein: CASTLDRSGNEQFF. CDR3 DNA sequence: TGTGCCAGCACCCTAGACAGGAGCGGCAATGAGCAGTTCTTC.

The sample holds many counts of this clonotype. In DNA form, the CDR3 reads TGTGCCAGCAGCTTAGGAGGTTCCAACTATGGCTACACCTTC. The encoded protein is CASSLGGSNYGYTF. This sequence joins TRBV7-9 and TRBJ1-2; D gene uncertain. With 1 base removed from V and 2 bases from J, the gap between germline ends came to 8 bases. Germline V gene sequence: CDR1 SEHNR, CDR2 FQNEAQ (reference sequence). The CDR3 length is 14 residues.

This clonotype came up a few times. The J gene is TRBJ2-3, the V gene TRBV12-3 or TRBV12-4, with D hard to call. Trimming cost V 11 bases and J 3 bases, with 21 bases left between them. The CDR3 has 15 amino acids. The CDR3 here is CAPRNRADGTDTQYF. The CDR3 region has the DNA TGTGCCCCCAGGAACCGGGCGGATGGGACAGATACGCAGTATTTT.

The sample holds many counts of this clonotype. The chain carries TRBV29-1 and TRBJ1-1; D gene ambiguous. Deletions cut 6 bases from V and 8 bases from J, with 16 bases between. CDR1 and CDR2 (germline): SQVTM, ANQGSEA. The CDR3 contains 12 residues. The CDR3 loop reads CSVTLTTGEAFF. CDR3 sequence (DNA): TGCAGCGTCACACTTACTACCGGGGAAGCTTTCTTT.

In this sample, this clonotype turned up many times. This chain's CDR3 is CAISPRDEQYF. Here the CDR3 DNA reads TGTGCCATCAGTCCCCGGGACGAGCAGTACTTC. V usage is TRBV10-3 and J usage is TRBJ2-7; D remains unclear. The germline CDR1 and CDR2 sequences are ENHRY and SYGVKD. Between the trimmed V and J ends, which lost 5 bases and 5 bases, there was a span of 7 bases. The CDR3 contains 11 residues.

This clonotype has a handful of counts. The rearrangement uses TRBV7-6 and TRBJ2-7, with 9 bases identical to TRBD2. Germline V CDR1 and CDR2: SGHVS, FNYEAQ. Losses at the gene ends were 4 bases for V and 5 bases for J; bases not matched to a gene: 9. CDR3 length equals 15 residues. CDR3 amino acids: CASSWRTSDSDEQYF. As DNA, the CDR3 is TGTGCCAGCAGCTGGAGGACTAGCGATTCCGACGAGCAGTACTTC.

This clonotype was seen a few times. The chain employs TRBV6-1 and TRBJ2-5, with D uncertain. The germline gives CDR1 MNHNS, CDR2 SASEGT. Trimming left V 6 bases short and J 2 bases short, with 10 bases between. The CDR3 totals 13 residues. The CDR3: CASSRTVQETQYF. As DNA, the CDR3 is TGTGCCAGCAGCCGGACGGTACAAGAGACCCAGTACTTC.

As DNA, the CDR3 is TGCAGTGCTAGAGAACTTCTACAGGGGCATCAGCCCCAGCATTTT. It encodes CSARELLQGHQPQHF. This sequence joins TRBV20-1 and TRBJ1-5; 7 bases are shared with TRBD1. V lost 0 bases and J lost 5; bases outside the gene matches: 7. The CDR3 is 15 amino acids. In germline, CDR1 is DFQATT, CDR2 SNEGSKA (reference sequence).

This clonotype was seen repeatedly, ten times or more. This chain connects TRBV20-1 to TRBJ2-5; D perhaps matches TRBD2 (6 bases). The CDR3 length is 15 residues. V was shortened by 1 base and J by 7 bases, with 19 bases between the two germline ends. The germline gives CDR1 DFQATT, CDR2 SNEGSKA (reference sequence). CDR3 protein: CSARGSGRSFGTQYF. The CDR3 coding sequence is TGCAGTGCTAGAGGTAGCGGACGCAGTTTTGGGACCCAGTACTTC.

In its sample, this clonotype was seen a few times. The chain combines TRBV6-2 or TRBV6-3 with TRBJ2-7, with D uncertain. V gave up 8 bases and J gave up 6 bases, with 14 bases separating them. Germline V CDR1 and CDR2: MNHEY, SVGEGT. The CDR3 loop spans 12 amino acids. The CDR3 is CASSRSLFEQYF. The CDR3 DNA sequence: TGTGCCAGCTCCCGCAGCCTTTTCGAGCAGTACTTC.

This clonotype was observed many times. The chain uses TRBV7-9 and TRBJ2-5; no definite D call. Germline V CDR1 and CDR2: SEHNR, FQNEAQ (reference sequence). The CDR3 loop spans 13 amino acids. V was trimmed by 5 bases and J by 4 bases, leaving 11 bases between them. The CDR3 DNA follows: TGTGCCAGCAGCCCCGACCCTGTAGAGACCCAGTACTTC. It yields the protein CASSPDPVETQYF.

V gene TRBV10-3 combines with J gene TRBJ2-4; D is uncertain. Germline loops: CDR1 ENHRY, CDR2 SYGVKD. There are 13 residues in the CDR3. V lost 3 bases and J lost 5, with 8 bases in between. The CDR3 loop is CAISESRENIQYF. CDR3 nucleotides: TGTGCCATCAGTGAATCCAGAGAAAACATTCAGTACTTC.

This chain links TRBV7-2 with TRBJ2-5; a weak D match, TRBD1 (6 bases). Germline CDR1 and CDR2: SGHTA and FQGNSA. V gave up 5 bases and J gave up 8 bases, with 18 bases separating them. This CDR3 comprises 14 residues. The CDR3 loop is CASSTDRTGYTQYF. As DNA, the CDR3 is TGTGCCAGCAGCACCGACAGGACTGGGTACACCCAGTACTTC.

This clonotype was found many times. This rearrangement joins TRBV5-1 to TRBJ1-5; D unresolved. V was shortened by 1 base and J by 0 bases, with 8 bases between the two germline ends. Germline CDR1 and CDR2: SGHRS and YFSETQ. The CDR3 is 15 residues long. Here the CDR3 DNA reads TGCGCCAGCAGCTTGTTGTCCTATAGCAATCAGCCCCAGCATTTT. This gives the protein CASSLLSYSNQPQHF.

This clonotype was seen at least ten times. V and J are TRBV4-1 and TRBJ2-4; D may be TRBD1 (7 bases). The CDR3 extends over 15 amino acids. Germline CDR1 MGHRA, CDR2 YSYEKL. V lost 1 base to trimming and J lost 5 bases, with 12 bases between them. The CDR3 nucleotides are TGCGCCAGCAGCCAAGTTGACAGGGAGGAAAACATTCAGTACTTC. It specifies CASSQVDREENIQYF.

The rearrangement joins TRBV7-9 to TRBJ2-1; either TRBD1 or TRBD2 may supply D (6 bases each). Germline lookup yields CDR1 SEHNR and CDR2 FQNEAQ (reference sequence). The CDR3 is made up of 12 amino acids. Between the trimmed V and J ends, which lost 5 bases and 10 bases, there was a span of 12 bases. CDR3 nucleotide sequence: TGTGCCAGCAGCAGGGGGGCTAGCGAGCAGTTCTTC. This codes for CASSRGASEQFF.

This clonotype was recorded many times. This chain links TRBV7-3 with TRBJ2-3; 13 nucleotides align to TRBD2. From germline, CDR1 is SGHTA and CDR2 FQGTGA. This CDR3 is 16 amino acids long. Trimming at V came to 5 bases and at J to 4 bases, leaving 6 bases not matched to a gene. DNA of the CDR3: TGTGCCAGCAGCCCCAGACTAGCGGGAGGCGCAGATACGCAGTATTTT. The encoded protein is CASSPRLAGGADTQYF. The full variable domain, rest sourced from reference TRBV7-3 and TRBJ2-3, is GAGVSQTPSNKVTEKGKYVELRCDPISGHTALYWYRQSLGQGPEFLIYFQGTGAADDSGLPNDRFFAVRPEGSVSTLKIQRTERGDSAVYLCASSPRLAGGADTQYFGPGTRLTVL.